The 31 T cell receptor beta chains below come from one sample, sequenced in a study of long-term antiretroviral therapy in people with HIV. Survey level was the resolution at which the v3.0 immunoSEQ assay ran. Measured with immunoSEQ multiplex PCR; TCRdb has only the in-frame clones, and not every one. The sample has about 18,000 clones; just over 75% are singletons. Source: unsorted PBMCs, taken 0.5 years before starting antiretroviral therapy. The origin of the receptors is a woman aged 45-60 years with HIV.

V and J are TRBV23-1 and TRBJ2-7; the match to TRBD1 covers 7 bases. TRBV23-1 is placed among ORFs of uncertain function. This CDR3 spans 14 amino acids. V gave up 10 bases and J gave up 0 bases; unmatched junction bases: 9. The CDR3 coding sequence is TGCGCCACCCTGAATGGGGACAGCTCCTACGAGCAGTACTTC. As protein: CATLNGDSSYEQYF.

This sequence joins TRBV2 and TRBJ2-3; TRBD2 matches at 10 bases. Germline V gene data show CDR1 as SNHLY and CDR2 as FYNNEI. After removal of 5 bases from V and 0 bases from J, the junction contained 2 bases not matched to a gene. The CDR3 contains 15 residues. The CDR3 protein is CASSSGGASTDTQYF. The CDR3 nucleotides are TGTGCCAGCAGTAGCGGGGGGGCGAGCACAGATACGCAGTATTTT. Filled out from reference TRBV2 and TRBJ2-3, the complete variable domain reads EPEVTQTPSHQVTQMGQEVILRCVPISNHLYFYWYRQILGQKVEFLVSFYNNEISEKSEIFDDQFSVERPDGSNFTLKIRSTKLEDSAMYFCASSSGGASTDTQYFGPGTRLTVL.

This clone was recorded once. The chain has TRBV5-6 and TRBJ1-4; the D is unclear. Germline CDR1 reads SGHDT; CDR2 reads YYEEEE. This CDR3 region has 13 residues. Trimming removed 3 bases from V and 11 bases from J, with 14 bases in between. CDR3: CASSYRANGKLFF. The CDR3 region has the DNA TGTGCCAGCAGCTACCGGGCCAACGGGAAACTGTTTTTT.

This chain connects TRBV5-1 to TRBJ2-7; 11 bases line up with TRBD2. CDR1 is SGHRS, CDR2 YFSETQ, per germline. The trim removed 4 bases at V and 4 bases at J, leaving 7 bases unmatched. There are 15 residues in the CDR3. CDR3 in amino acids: CASSPEPSGGYEQYF. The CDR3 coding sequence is TGCGCCAGCAGCCCTGAACCTAGCGGGGGGTACGAGCAGTACTTC.

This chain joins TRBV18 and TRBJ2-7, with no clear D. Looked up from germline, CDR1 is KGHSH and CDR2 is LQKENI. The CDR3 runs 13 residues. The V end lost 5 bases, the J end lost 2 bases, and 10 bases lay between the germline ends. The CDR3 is CASSAAVAYEQYV. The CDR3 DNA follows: TGTGCCAGCTCAGCGGCCGTGGCCTACGAGCAGTACGTC.

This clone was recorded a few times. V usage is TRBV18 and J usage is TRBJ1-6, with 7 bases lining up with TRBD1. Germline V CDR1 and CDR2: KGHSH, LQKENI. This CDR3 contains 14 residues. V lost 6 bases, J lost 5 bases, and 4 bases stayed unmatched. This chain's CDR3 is CASSPDRDNSPLHF. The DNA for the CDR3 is TGTGCCAGCTCCCCAGACAGGGATAATTCACCCCTCCACTTT.

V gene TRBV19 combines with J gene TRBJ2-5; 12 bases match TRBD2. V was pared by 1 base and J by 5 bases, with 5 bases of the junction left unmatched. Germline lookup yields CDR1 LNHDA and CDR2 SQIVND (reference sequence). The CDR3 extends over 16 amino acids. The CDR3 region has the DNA TGTGCCAGTAGTATAGCGCTAGCGGGGGGGCCGGAGACCCAGTACTTC. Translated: CASSIALAGGPETQYF.

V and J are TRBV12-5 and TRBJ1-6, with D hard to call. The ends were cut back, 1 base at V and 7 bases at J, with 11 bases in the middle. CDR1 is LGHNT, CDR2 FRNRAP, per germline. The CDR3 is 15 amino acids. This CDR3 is CASGLGRLGNSPLHF. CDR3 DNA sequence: TGTGCTAGTGGTTTGGGTCGACTTGGAAATTCACCCCTCCACTTT.

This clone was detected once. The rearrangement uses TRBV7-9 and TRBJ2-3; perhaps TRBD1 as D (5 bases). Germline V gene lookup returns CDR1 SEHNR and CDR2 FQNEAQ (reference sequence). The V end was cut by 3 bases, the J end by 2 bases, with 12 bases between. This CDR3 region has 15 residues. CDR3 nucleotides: TGTGCCAGCAGCTTTGGTCGGACATTCACAGATACGCAGTATTTT. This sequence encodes CASSFGRTFTDTQYF.

CDR3 bases: TGTGCCAGCAGCCTCCGGGACACAGACTCTGGAAACACCATATATTTT. Protein product: CASSLRDTDSGNTIYF. The chain uses TRBV7-9 and TRBJ1-3, with TRBD1 as a possible D gene (6 bases). V lost 5 bases and J 0 bases, leaving 14 bases between the germline ends. CDR1 and CDR2 from the germline V gene are SEHNR and FQNEAQ (reference sequence). CDR3 length equals 16 residues.

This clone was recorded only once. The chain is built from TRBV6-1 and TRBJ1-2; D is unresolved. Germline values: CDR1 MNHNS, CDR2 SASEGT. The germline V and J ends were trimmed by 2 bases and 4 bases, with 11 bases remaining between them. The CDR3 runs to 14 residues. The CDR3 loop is CASSEPRAGYGYTF. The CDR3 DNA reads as TGTGCCAGCAGTGAACCCCGGGCCGGCTATGGCTACACCTTC.

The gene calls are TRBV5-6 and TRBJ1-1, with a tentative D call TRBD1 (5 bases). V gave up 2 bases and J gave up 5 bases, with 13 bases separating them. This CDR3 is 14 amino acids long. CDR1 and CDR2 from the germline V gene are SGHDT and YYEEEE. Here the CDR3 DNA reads TGTGCCAGCAGCTTACAGGCCTTGAGGACTGAAGCTTTCTTT. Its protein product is CASSLQALRTEAFF.

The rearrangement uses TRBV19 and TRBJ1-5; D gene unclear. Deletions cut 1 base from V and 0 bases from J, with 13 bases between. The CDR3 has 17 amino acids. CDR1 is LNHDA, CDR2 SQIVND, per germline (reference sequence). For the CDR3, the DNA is TGTGCCAGTAGTATAGGCAGCGGTCGGGATAGCAATCAGCCCCAGCATTTT. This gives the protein CASSIGSGRDSNQPQHF.

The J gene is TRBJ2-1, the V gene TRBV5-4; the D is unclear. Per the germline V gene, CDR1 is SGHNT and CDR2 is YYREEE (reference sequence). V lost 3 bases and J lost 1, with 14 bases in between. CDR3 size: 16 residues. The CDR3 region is CASSSPSSLSYNEQFF. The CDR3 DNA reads TGTGCCAGCAGCTCCCCTAGTTCTCTTTCCTACAATGAGCAGTTCTTC. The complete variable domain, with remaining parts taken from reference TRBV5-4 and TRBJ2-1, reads ETGVTQSPTHLIKTRGQQVTLRCSSQSGHNTVSWYQQALGQGPQFIFQYYREEENGRGNFPPRFSGLQFPNYSSELNVNALELDDSALYLCASSSPSSLSYNEQFFGPGTRLTVL.

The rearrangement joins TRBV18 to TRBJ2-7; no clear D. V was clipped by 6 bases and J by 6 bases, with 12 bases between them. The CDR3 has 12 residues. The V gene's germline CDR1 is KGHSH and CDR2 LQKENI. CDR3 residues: CASSQQTREQYF. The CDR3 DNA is TGTGCCAGCTCCCAACAAACCCGCGAGCAGTACTTC. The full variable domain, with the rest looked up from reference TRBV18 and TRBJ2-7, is NAGVMQNPRHLVRRRGQEARLRCSPMKGHSHVYWYRQLPEEGLKFMVYLQKENIIDESGMPKERFSAEFPKEGPSILRIQQVVRGDSAAYFCASSQQTREQYFGPGTRLTVT.

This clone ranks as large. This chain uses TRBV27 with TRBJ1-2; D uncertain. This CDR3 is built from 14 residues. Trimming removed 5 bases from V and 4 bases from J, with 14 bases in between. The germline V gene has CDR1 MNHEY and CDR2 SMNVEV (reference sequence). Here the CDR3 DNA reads TGTGCCAGCAGTCCCAAGGCGGGGTCCTATGGCTACACCTTC. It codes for CASSPKAGSYGYTF.

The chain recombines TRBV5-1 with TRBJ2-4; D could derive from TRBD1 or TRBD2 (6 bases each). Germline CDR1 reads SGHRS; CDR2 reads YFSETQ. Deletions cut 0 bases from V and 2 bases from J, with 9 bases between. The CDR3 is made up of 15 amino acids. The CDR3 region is CASSLEGGTKNIQYF. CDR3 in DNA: TGCGCCAGCAGCTTGGAGGGGGGTACCAAAAACATTCAGTACTTC.

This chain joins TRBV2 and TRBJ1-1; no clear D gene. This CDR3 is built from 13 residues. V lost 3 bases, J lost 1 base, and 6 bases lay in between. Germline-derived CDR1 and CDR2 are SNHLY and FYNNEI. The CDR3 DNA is TGTGCCAGCAGTGACGCAGAGAACACTGAAGCTTTCTTT. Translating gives CASSDAENTEAFF.

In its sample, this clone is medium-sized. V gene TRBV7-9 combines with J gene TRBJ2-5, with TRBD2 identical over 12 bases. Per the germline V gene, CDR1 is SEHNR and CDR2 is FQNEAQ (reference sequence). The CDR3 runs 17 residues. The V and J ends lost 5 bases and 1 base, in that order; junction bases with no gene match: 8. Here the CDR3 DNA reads TGTGCCAGCAGCCCGACACGACTAGCGGGGGCCCAAGAGACCCAGTACTTC. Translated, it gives CASSPTRLAGAQETQYF.

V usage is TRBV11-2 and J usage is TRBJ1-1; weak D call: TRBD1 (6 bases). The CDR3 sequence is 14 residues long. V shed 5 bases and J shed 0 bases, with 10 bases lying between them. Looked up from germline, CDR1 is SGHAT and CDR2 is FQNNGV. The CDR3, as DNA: TGTGCCAGCAGCCAGGGACACCTGAACACTGAAGCTTTCTTT. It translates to CASSQGHLNTEAFF.

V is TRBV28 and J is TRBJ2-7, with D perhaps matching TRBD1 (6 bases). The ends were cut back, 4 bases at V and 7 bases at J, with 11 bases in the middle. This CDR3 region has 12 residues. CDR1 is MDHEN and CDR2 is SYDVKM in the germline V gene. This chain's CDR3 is CASSSTTGEQYF. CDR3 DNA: TGTGCCAGCAGTTCGACCACAGGGGAGCAGTACTTC.

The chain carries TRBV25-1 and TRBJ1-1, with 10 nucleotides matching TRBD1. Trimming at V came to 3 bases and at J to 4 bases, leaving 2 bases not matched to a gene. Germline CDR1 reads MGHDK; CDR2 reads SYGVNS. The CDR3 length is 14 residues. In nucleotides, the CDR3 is TGTGCCAGCAGTGAGGGACAGGGGCCCACTGAAGCTTTCTTT. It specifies CASSEGQGPTEAFF. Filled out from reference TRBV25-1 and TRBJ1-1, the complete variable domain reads EADIYQTPRYLVIGTGKKITLECSQTMGHDKMYWYQQDPGMELHLIHYSYGVNSTEKGDLSSESTVSRIRTEHFPLTLESARPSHTSQYLCASSEGQGPTEAFFGQGTRLTVV.

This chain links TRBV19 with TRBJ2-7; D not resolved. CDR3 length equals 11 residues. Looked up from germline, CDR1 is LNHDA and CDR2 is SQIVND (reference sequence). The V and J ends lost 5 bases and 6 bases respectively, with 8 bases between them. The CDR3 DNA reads TGTGCCAGTAGTCTCTCAGGCGAGCAGTACTTC. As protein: CASSLSGEQYF.

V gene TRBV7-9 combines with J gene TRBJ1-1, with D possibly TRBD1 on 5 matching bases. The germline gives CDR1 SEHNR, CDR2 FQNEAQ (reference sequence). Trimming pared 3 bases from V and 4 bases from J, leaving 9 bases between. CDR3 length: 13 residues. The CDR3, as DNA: TGTGCCAGCAGCTTTTTCGACAGCACTGAAGCTTTCTTT. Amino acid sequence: CASSFFDSTEAFF.

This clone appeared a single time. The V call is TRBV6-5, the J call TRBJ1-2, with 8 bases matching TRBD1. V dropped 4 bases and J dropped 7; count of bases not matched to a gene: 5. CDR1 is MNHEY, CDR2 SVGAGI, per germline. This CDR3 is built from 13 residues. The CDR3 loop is CASSFDRGSGYTF. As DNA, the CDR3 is TGTGCCAGCAGTTTTGACAGGGGTAGTGGCTACACCTTC.

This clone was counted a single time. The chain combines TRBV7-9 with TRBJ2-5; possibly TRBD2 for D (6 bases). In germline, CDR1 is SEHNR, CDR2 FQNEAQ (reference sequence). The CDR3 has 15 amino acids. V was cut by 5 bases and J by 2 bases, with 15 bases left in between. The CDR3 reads CASSATRDWQETQYF. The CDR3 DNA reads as TGTGCCAGCAGCGCTACCCGGGACTGGCAAGAGACCCAGTACTTC.

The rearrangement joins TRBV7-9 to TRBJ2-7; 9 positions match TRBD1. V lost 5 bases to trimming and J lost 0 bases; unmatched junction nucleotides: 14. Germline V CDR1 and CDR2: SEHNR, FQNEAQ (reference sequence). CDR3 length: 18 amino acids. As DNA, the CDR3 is TGTGCCAGCAGCCCGGGACAGGGTCCGTCGCGGGGCTCCTACGAGCAGTACTTC. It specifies CASSPGQGPSRGSYEQYF.

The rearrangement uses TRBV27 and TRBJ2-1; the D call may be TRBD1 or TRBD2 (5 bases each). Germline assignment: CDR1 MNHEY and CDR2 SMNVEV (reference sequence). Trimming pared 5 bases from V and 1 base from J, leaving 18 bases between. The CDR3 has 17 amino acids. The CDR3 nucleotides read TGTGCCAGCAGTACGACCGGGGCGTGGGGATCCTACAATGAGCAGTTCTTC. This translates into CASSTTGAWGSYNEQFF.

CDR3 DNA: TGTGCCAGCAGCCGGAGGGGAAGCAATCAGCCCCAGCATTTT. Residues: CASSRRGSNQPQHF. The chain employs TRBV27 and TRBJ1-5; possible D gene TRBD1, 5 bases. CDR3 size: 14 residues. V lost 6 bases to trimming and J lost 1 base, with 10 bases between them. Germline CDR1 and CDR2: MNHEY and SMNVEV (reference sequence).

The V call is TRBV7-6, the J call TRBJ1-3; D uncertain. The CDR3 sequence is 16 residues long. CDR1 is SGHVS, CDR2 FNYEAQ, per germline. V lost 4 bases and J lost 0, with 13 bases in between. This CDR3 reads CASSSGPGFSGNTIYF. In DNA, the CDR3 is TGTGCCAGCAGCTCAGGCCCAGGATTCTCTGGAAACACCATATATTTT.

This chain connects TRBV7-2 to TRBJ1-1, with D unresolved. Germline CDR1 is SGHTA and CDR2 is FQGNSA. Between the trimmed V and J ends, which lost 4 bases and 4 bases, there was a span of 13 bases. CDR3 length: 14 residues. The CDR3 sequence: CASSWEIGITEAFF. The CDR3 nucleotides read TGTGCCAGCAGCTGGGAGATAGGGATCACTGAAGCTTTCTTT.